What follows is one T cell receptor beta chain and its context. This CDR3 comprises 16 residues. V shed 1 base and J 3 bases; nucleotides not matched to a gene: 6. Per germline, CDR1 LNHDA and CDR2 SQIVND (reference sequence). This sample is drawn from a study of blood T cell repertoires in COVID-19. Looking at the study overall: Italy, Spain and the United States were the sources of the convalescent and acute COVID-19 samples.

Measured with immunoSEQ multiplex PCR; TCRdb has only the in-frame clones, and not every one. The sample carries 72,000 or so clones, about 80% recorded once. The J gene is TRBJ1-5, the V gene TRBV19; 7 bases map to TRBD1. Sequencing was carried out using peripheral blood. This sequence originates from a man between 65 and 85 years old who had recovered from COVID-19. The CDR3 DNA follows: TGTGCCAGTAGTATAGCGATGGGGACAGCCAATCAGCCCCAGCATTTT. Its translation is CASSIAMGTANQPQHF. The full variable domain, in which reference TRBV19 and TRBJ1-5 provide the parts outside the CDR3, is DGGITQSPKYLFRKEGQNVTLSCEQNLNHDAMYWYRQDPGQGLRLIYYSQIVNDFQKGDIAEGYSVSREKKESFPLTVTSAQKNPTAFYLCASSIAMGTANQPQHFGDGTRLSIL.